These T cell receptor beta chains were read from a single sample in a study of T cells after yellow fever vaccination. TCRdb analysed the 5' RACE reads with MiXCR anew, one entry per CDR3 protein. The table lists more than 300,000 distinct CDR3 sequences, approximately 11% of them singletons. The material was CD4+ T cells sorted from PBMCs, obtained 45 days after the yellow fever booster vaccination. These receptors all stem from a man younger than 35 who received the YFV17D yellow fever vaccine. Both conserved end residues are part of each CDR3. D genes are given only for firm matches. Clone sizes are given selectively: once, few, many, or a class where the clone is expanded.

cdr3_nt: TGTGCCAGCAGCGTAAGCCTAGCGGGGGAGAACGAGCAGTACTTC; cdr3_aa: CASSVSLAGENEQYF; v_call: TRBV9; j_call: TRBJ2-7; clone_size: .; d_call: TRBD2; cdr3_length: 15
cdr3_nt: TGTGCCAGCTCACCAGGGGTTCAGCAAGAGACCCAGTACTTC; cdr3_aa: CASSPGVQQETQYF; v_call: TRBV18; j_call: TRBJ2-5; clone_size: .; d_call: .; cdr3_length: 14
cdr3_nt: TGCGCCAGCAGCTTGCCACAGAACACTGAAGCTTTCTTT; cdr3_aa: CASSLPQNTEAFF; v_call: TRBV5-1; j_call: TRBJ1-1; clone_size: few; d_call: .; cdr3_length: 13
cdr3_nt: TGTGCCAGCTCACCGGGATCTTCGGATGGCTACACCTTC; cdr3_aa: CASSPGSSDGYTF; v_call: TRBV18; j_call: TRBJ1-2; clone_size: .; d_call: .; cdr3_length: 13
cdr3_nt: TGCAGTGCTTTCTCATCGACAGGCGGATCCACCGATTCACCCCTCCACTTT; cdr3_aa: CSAFSSTGGSTDSPLHF; v_call: TRBV20-1; j_call: TRBJ1-6; clone_size: .; d_call: .; cdr3_length: 17
cdr3_nt: TGCAGCGTTGAGGGCCTATTTAACGCTGAAGCTTTCTTT; cdr3_aa: CSVEGLFNAEAFF; v_call: TRBV29-1; j_call: TRBJ1-1; clone_size: .; d_call: .; cdr3_length: 13
cdr3_nt: TGTGCCAGCAGCCCCCAAACGGTGAACACTGAAGCTTTCTTT; cdr3_aa: CASSPQTVNTEAFF; v_call: TRBV5-4; j_call: TRBJ1-1; clone_size: few; d_call: .; cdr3_length: 14
cdr3_nt: TGTGCCGGTGGGGAGGCGTACACTGAAGCTTTCTTT; cdr3_aa: CAGGEAYTEAFF; v_call: TRBV27; j_call: TRBJ1-1; clone_size: many; d_call: .; cdr3_length: 12
cdr3_nt: TGTGCCAGCAGTCGCTCCGCAGTGACAGAGGGCTACACCTTC; cdr3_aa: CASSRSAVTEGYTF; v_call: TRBV12-3/TRBV12-4; j_call: TRBJ1-2; clone_size: .; d_call: .; cdr3_length: 14
cdr3_nt: TGTGCCAGCAGCTCAGAGGTCCAACTGAGTGGAAACACCATATATTTT; cdr3_aa: CASSSEVQLSGNTIYF; v_call: TRBV4-2; j_call: TRBJ1-3; clone_size: few; d_call: .; cdr3_length: 16
cdr3_nt: TGCGCCAGCAGCCAAGTGGGGACACCTCAAAAACTGTTTTTT; cdr3_aa: CASSQVGTPQKLFF; v_call: TRBV4-3; j_call: TRBJ1-4; clone_size: few; d_call: .; cdr3_length: 14
cdr3_nt: TGTGCCAGCAGGTCTACAGGGGCTCCTGGAAACACCATATATTTT; cdr3_aa: CASRSTGAPGNTIYF; v_call: TRBV28; j_call: TRBJ1-3; clone_size: .; d_call: TRBD1; cdr3_length: 15
cdr3_nt: TGTGCCAGCAGTTTAGGGCCCGGGACAGGGAACCACGAGCAGTACTTC; cdr3_aa: CASSLGPGTGNHEQYF; v_call: TRBV12-3/TRBV12-4; j_call: TRBJ2-7; clone_size: few; d_call: TRBD1; cdr3_length: 16
cdr3_nt: TGTGCCCTTTGGACAGGTTTAAACTATGGCTACACCTTC; cdr3_aa: CALWTGLNYGYTF; v_call: TRBV30; j_call: TRBJ1-2; clone_size: .; d_call: TRBD1; cdr3_length: 13
cdr3_nt: TGTGCCAGCAGTACCCGGTCTGCCGCTCGCACAGATACGCAGTATTTT; cdr3_aa: CASSTRSAARTDTQYF; v_call: TRBV6-6; j_call: TRBJ2-3; clone_size: .; d_call: .; cdr3_length: 16
cdr3_nt: TGTGCCAGCAGCCAACAACGGGGGTACCAAGAGACCCAGTACTTC; cdr3_aa: CASSQQRGYQETQYF; v_call: TRBV3-1; j_call: TRBJ2-5; clone_size: few; d_call: .; cdr3_length: 15
cdr3_nt: TGTGCCAGCTCACCACCGTACGGCAGAGGACAAGTAGAGACCCAGTACTTC; cdr3_aa: CASSPPYGRGQVETQYF; v_call: TRBV18; j_call: TRBJ2-5; clone_size: .; d_call: .; cdr3_length: 17
cdr3_nt: TGTGCCAGCAGTTTAAGGGCAGGGGCGCACACTGAAGCTTTCTTT; cdr3_aa: CASSLRAGAHTEAFF; v_call: TRBV12-3/TRBV12-4; j_call: TRBJ1-1; clone_size: few; d_call: .; cdr3_length: 15
cdr3_nt: TGTGCCAGCAGCTTATTTTCCCTCAGCGGGGAGCTGTTTTTT; cdr3_aa: CASSLFSLSGELFF; v_call: TRBV11-3; j_call: TRBJ2-2; clone_size: .; d_call: .; cdr3_length: 14
cdr3_nt: TGTGCCAGCAGTCTCCGGGCGACAGGGGGCCTTGGCTACACCTTC; cdr3_aa: CASSLRATGGLGYTF; v_call: TRBV6-5; j_call: TRBJ1-2; clone_size: many; d_call: TRBD1; cdr3_length: 15
cdr3_nt: TGTGCCACCAGCAGAGGGGACAGGGGGAACACTGAAGCTTTCTTT; cdr3_aa: CATSRGDRGNTEAFF; v_call: TRBV15; j_call: TRBJ1-1; clone_size: .; d_call: TRBD1; cdr3_length: 15
cdr3_nt: TGCGCCAGCAGCCGGCGCTTTACAGGGGTGTCTGAAGCTTTCTTT; cdr3_aa: CASSRRFTGVSEAFF; v_call: TRBV4-3; j_call: TRBJ1-1; clone_size: few; d_call: TRBD1; cdr3_length: 15
cdr3_nt: TGTGCCAGCAGCTTGGGACGGCCAACCTATGGCTACACCTTC; cdr3_aa: CASSLGRPTYGYTF; v_call: TRBV5-6; j_call: TRBJ1-2; clone_size: few; d_call: .; cdr3_length: 14
cdr3_nt: TGTGCCAGTAGTATAGTAGCCGGATCCTACGAGCAGTACTTC; cdr3_aa: CASSIVAGSYEQYF; v_call: TRBV19; j_call: TRBJ2-7; clone_size: .; d_call: .; cdr3_length: 14
cdr3_nt: TGCGCCAGCAGCGATGACCTAACTAGCGGGGGGGAAGATACGCAGTATTTT; cdr3_aa: CASSDDLTSGGEDTQYF; v_call: TRBV5-1; j_call: TRBJ2-3; clone_size: few; d_call: TRBD2; cdr3_length: 17
cdr3_nt: TGTGCCAGCACCGAGACAGGGGCCAACGTCCTGACTTTC; cdr3_aa: CASTETGANVLTF; v_call: TRBV6-2/TRBV6-3; j_call: TRBJ2-6; clone_size: few; d_call: .; cdr3_length: 13
cdr3_nt: TGTGCCAGCAGCCTACCCGGGGATACCGGGGAGCTGTTTTTT; cdr3_aa: CASSLPGDTGELFF; v_call: TRBV7-6; j_call: TRBJ2-2; clone_size: .; d_call: .; cdr3_length: 14
cdr3_nt: TGTGCCAGCAGTTTCGGACAGGGTAACACTGAAGCTTTCTTT; cdr3_aa: CASSFGQGNTEAFF; v_call: TRBV6-2/TRBV6-3; j_call: TRBJ1-1; clone_size: few; d_call: TRBD1; cdr3_length: 14
cdr3_nt: TGCGCCAGCAGCTTGATAAGCGGAAACACCGGGGAGCTGTTTTTT; cdr3_aa: CASSLISGNTGELFF; v_call: TRBV5-1; j_call: TRBJ2-2; clone_size: .; d_call: .; cdr3_length: 15
cdr3_nt: TGTGCCAGCAGTACAGGGGGCAACTATGGCTACACCTTC; cdr3_aa: CASSTGGNYGYTF; v_call: TRBV6-6; j_call: TRBJ1-2; clone_size: .; d_call: TRBD1; cdr3_length: 13
cdr3_nt: TGTGCCAGCAGTTACAGGGGGCACCTTCGGGCTTTCTTT; cdr3_aa: CASSYRGHLRAFF; v_call: TRBV27; j_call: TRBJ1-1; clone_size: .; d_call: TRBD1; cdr3_length: 13
cdr3_nt: TGTGCCAGCTCACCGGGACAGGGGTCGGATGGCTACACCTTC; cdr3_aa: CASSPGQGSDGYTF; v_call: TRBV18; j_call: TRBJ1-2; clone_size: .; d_call: TRBD1; cdr3_length: 14
cdr3_nt: TGTGCCAGCAGTTACGGGACAGGGCCCCAAGAGACCCAGTACTTC; cdr3_aa: CASSYGTGPQETQYF; v_call: TRBV6-6; j_call: TRBJ2-5; clone_size: many; d_call: TRBD1; cdr3_length: 15
cdr3_nt: TGCGCCAGCAGAGAGGGGACAGGGGAAAATCAGCCCCAGCATTTT; cdr3_aa: CASREGTGENQPQHF; v_call: TRBV5-1; j_call: TRBJ1-5; clone_size: many; d_call: TRBD1; cdr3_length: 15
cdr3_nt: TGCGCCAGCAGCCAAGTCATCACAGTGACGAATTCACCCCTCCACTTT; cdr3_aa: CASSQVITVTNSPLHF; v_call: TRBV4-1; j_call: TRBJ1-6; clone_size: .; d_call: .; cdr3_length: 16
cdr3_nt: TGTGCCAGCAGTTACCTGGGAACTAACTATGGCTACACCTTC; cdr3_aa: CASSYLGTNYGYTF; v_call: TRBV6-5; j_call: TRBJ1-2; clone_size: .; d_call: .; cdr3_length: 14
cdr3_nt: TGTGCCAGCAGCTCCGGGACTAGCGGGGGGGTTAACACCGGGGAGCTGTTTTTT; cdr3_aa: CASSSGTSGGVNTGELFF; v_call: TRBV7-9; j_call: TRBJ2-2; clone_size: many; d_call: TRBD2; cdr3_length: 18
cdr3_nt: TGTGCCAGCAGCCCACTGCCGGGACAGGGAAATGAGCAGTTCTTC; cdr3_aa: CASSPLPGQGNEQFF; v_call: TRBV9; j_call: TRBJ2-1; clone_size: many; d_call: TRBD1; cdr3_length: 15
cdr3_nt: TGCGCCAGCACCTTAACAGGGTATAATTCACCCCTCCACTTT; cdr3_aa: CASTLTGYNSPLHF; v_call: TRBV4-1; j_call: TRBJ1-6; clone_size: .; d_call: .; cdr3_length: 14
cdr3_nt: TGCGCCAGCAGCCAAGATCGTCTCAGGGTGGAAGGCGGGGGGACAGATACGCAGTATTTT; cdr3_aa: CASSQDRLRVEGGGTDTQYF; v_call: TRBV4-1; j_call: TRBJ2-3; clone_size: many; d_call: TRBD2; cdr3_length: 20
cdr3_nt: TGTGCCTGGAGTAGACCTACAGCTAACTATGGCTACACCTTC; cdr3_aa: CAWSRPTANYGYTF; v_call: TRBV30; j_call: TRBJ1-2; clone_size: .; d_call: .; cdr3_length: 14
cdr3_nt: TGCGCCAGCAGCCAATCGAACGGTGAAGCTTTCTTT; cdr3_aa: CASSQSNGEAFF; v_call: TRBV5-1; j_call: TRBJ1-1; clone_size: few; d_call: .; cdr3_length: 12
cdr3_nt: TGTGCCAGCAGCCGCCGGGCCACCGGGGAGCTGTTTTTT; cdr3_aa: CASSRRATGELFF; v_call: TRBV3-1; j_call: TRBJ2-2; clone_size: many; d_call: .; cdr3_length: 13
cdr3_nt: TGCGCCAGCAGCTTGGCGTCCACCGGGGAGCTGTTTTTT; cdr3_aa: CASSLASTGELFF; v_call: TRBV5-1; j_call: TRBJ2-2; clone_size: medium-sized; d_call: .; cdr3_length: 13
cdr3_nt: TGCGCCAGCAGCTTCGACCACAGGGGGTTAGGCGGCTACACCTTC; cdr3_aa: CASSFDHRGLGGYTF; v_call: TRBV5-1; j_call: TRBJ1-2; clone_size: few; d_call: TRBD1; cdr3_length: 15
cdr3_nt: TGTGCCAGCAGCTCCGGAGGGGTCGGCGGGGGCAATCAGCCCCAGCATTTT; cdr3_aa: CASSSGGVGGGNQPQHF; v_call: TRBV7-2; j_call: TRBJ1-5; clone_size: few; d_call: .; cdr3_length: 17
cdr3_nt: TGTGCCAGCAGCCCCAACGGGGTTGGAGGAAACACCATATATTTT; cdr3_aa: CASSPNGVGGNTIYF; v_call: TRBV7-9; j_call: TRBJ1-3; clone_size: once; d_call: .; cdr3_length: 15
cdr3_nt: TGCAGTGCTAGAGGGGGGGTTAAGAACACTGAAGCTTTCTTT; cdr3_aa: CSARGGVKNTEAFF; v_call: TRBV20-1; j_call: TRBJ1-1; clone_size: .; d_call: .; cdr3_length: 14
cdr3_nt: TGTGCCAGCAGCGTAGGGCAGCACTCCGGGGCCAACGTCCTGACTTTC; cdr3_aa: CASSVGQHSGANVLTF; v_call: TRBV9; j_call: TRBJ2-6; clone_size: few; d_call: .; cdr3_length: 16
cdr3_nt: TGCGCCAGCAGCCAAGCACAGTCCCAAGAGACCCAGTACTTC; cdr3_aa: CASSQAQSQETQYF; v_call: TRBV4-1; j_call: TRBJ2-5; clone_size: .; d_call: .; cdr3_length: 14
cdr3_nt: TGTGCCAGCAGCCTAGGACAGGGGGGAGGAGGCTACACCTTC; cdr3_aa: CASSLGQGGGGYTF; v_call: TRBV28; j_call: TRBJ1-2; clone_size: few; d_call: TRBD1; cdr3_length: 14
cdr3_nt: TGTGCCAGCAGTTTAGAACAGGGGCAGCCCCAGCATTTT; cdr3_aa: CASSLEQGQPQHF; v_call: TRBV12-3/TRBV12-4; j_call: TRBJ1-5; clone_size: .; d_call: TRBD1; cdr3_length: 13
cdr3_nt: TGCAGTGCCGCCCCTACTAGCGTATACAATGAGCAGTTCTTC; cdr3_aa: CSAAPTSVYNEQFF; v_call: TRBV20-1; j_call: TRBJ2-1; clone_size: .; d_call: TRBD2; cdr3_length: 14
cdr3_nt: TGTGCCAGCAGCGTCGGGACAGGGGGGGGCTACACCTTC; cdr3_aa: CASSVGTGGGYTF; v_call: TRBV5-6; j_call: TRBJ1-2; clone_size: .; d_call: TRBD1; cdr3_length: 13
cdr3_nt: TGTGCCAGCAGTTACGACAGATACGAAAAACTGTTTTTT; cdr3_aa: CASSYDRYEKLFF; v_call: TRBV6-2/TRBV6-3; j_call: TRBJ1-4; clone_size: few; d_call: .; cdr3_length: 13
cdr3_nt: TGTGCCAGCACCATCGTCGTGGGAAAACTGTTTTTT; cdr3_aa: CASTIVVGKLFF; v_call: TRBV2; j_call: TRBJ1-4; clone_size: .; d_call: .; cdr3_length: 12
cdr3_nt: TGTGCCAGCAGCTCGCAATGGACTGGAGAGCAGTTCTTC; cdr3_aa: CASSSQWTGEQFF; v_call: TRBV7-3; j_call: TRBJ2-1; clone_size: .; d_call: .; cdr3_length: 13
cdr3_nt: TGTGCCAGCAGTTATTACCGGGATTCACCCCTCCACTTT; cdr3_aa: CASSYYRDSPLHF; v_call: TRBV6-5; j_call: TRBJ1-6; clone_size: many; d_call: .; cdr3_length: 13